These 13 T cell receptor beta chains were all obtained from the same sample, sequenced in a study of beta chain features in type 1 diabetes. The study reverse transcribed the entire isolated RNA, so it sequenced expressed TCRB transcripts. The assay was immunoSEQ multiplex PCR, and TCRdb's table has in-frame clones only and misses some. The sample carries about 350,000 clones, around 20% recorded once. Sequenced sample: naive CD4+ T cells from blood. Receptors were obtained from a woman under 30 in good health.

This clone was seen a few times. This chain links TRBV14 with TRBJ2-3; 8 bases are a match to TRBD1. CDR3 size: 15 residues. CDR1 SGHDN and CDR2 FVKESK come from the germline V gene. The trim removed 3 bases at V and 1 base at J, leaving 3 bases unmatched. CDR3 nucleotides: TGTGCCAGCAGCCAGTTGACAGGGGGCACAGATACGCAGTATTTT. Protein sequence: CASSQLTGGTDTQYF.

This clone occurred a few times. V and J are TRBV29-1 and TRBJ1-5, with 8 nucleotides matching TRBD1. This CDR3 has 13 amino acids. V shed 6 bases, J shed 7 bases, and the junction held 8 bases outside the gene matches. The germline V gene encodes CDR1 SQVTM and CDR2 ANQGSEA. Here the CDR3 DNA reads TGCAGCGTGACAGGGGCCCTAGGCCAGCCCCAGCATTTT. Protein product: CSVTGALGQPQHF.

This clone was seen only once. The chain links TRBV7-3 to TRBJ1-1; D gene unclear. Germline values: CDR1 SGHTA, CDR2 FQGTGA. The V gene lost 5 bases and the J gene lost 4 bases, with 17 bases spanning the gap. The CDR3 contains 15 residues. The CDR3 here is CASSLMRAGSTEAFF. CDR3 sequence (DNA): TGTGCCAGCAGCCTAATGAGGGCAGGATCCACTGAAGCTTTCTTT. The full variable domain, in which reference TRBV7-3 and TRBJ1-1 provide the parts outside the CDR3, is GAGVSQTPSNKVTEKGKYVELRCDPISGHTALYWYRQSLGQGPEFLIYFQGTGAADDSGLPNDRFFAVRPEGSVSTLKIQRTERGDSAVYLCASSLMRAGSTEAFFGQGTRLTVV.

In its sample, this clone was seen a few times. This chain links TRBV4-1 with TRBJ1-5, with D unclear. The germline gives CDR1 MGHRA, CDR2 YSYEKL. This CDR3 has 15 amino acids. With 4 bases removed from V and 0 bases from J, the gap between germline ends came to 10 bases. Here the CDR3 reads CASSPTISSNQPQHF. DNA for the CDR3: TGCGCCAGCAGCCCTACTATAAGTAGCAATCAGCCCCAGCATTTT.

The V gene is TRBV7-2, the J gene TRBJ1-2; 8 bases are a match to TRBD1. V dropped 7 bases and J dropped 8; count of bases not matched to a gene: 12. The CDR3 is 14 amino acids. Germline lookup yields CDR1 SGHTA and CDR2 FQGNSA. CDR3 DNA: TGTGCCAGCACCACTCCGTGGACAGGGTACGGCTACACCTTC. Translating it yields CASTTPWTGYGYTF.

The chain links TRBV30 to TRBJ1-4; D gene ambiguous. CDR1 and CDR2 from the germline V gene are GTSNPN and SVGIG (reference sequence). The CDR3 runs 11 residues. V lost 5 bases, J lost 8 bases, and 9 bases lay in between. The CDR3 DNA is TGTGCCTGGGGAGTGTTCGAAAAACTGTTTTTT. Its protein is CAWGVFEKLFF.

This clone was seen a handful of times. The rearrangement uses TRBV5-4 and TRBJ2-6; 14 bases fit TRBD2. Looked up from germline, CDR1 is SGHNT and CDR2 is YYREEE (reference sequence). The length of the CDR3 is 20 residues. V shed 3 bases and J 0 bases; nucleotides not matched to a gene: 8. The CDR3 sequence: CASSSRTSGRLLSGANVLTF. The CDR3 DNA sequence: TGTGCCAGCAGCTCGAGGACTAGCGGGAGGCTCCTCTCTGGGGCCAACGTCCTGACTTTC.

The chain couples TRBV25-1 to TRBJ1-1; unclear D gene. CDR1 MGHDK and CDR2 SYGVNS come from the germline V gene. The CDR3 is made up of 14 amino acids. The V and J ends lost 5 bases and 0 bases respectively, with 10 bases between them. CDR3 loop: CASSSLTLNTEAFF. The DNA of the CDR3 is TGTGCCAGCAGTTCTCTCACATTGAACACTGAAGCTTTCTTT.

This chain joins TRBV11-1 and TRBJ2-7, with TRBD1 identical over 11 bases. The ends lost 3 bases at V and 1 base at J; junction bases unmatched: 5. The CDR3 has 16 amino acids. Germline loops: CDR1 SGHAT, CDR2 FQDESV (reference sequence). The CDR3 nucleotides read TGTGCCAGCAGCTTTGGAGGGACAGGGGGTTCCTACGAGCAGTACTTC. Its protein product is CASSFGGTGGSYEQYF.

The chain joins TRBV18 to TRBJ2-5; D call uncertain. With 2 bases removed from V and 0 bases from J, the gap between germline ends came to 10 bases. Germline lookup yields CDR1 KGHSH and CDR2 LQKENI. The CDR3 contains 15 residues. The CDR3 DNA sequence: TGTGCCAGCTCACCAGGGCTTGGTCACCAAGAGACCCAGTACTTC. Protein product: CASSPGLGHQETQYF.

The rearrangement joins TRBV18 to TRBJ2-1, with D tentatively TRBD2 (5 bases). CDR3 length equals 15 residues. Germline assignment: CDR1 KGHSH and CDR2 LQKENI. V lost 2 bases and J 5 bases, leaving 13 bases between the germline ends. CDR3 sequence: CASSPSSDGNNEQFF. In DNA, the CDR3 is TGTGCCAGCTCACCATCTTCCGACGGGAACAATGAGCAGTTCTTC.

The chain carries TRBV5-1 and TRBJ1-6, with TRBD1 identical over 10 bases. Trimming removed 4 bases from V and 10 bases from J; junction bases left unmatched: 11. Germline lookup yields CDR1 SGHRS and CDR2 YFSETQ. The CDR3 has 16 residues. CDR3 region: CASSLGSGQGGSPLHF. The CDR3, as DNA: TGCGCCAGCAGCCTCGGGAGCGGACAGGGGGGATCACCCCTCCACTTT.

This clone was seen a handful of times. The rearrangement joins TRBV10-2 to TRBJ2-1; weak D call: TRBD2 (6 bases). The CDR3 is 10 amino acids. V was pared by 2 bases and J by 16 bases, with 9 bases between. Per the germline V gene, CDR1 is WSHSY and CDR2 is SAAADI. The CDR3 loop is CASSERELFF. The CDR3 DNA reads as TGCGCCAGCAGTGAGCGGGAGCTCTTCTTC.